The T cell receptor (beta chain) described here comes from a study of identifying expanded T cells in peripheral blood. Germline V gives CDR1 MDHEN, CDR2 SYDVKM. Trimming removed 6 bases at V and 3 bases at J, with 9 bases between. The CDR3 has 12 amino acids. Measured with immunoSEQ multiplex PCR; TCRdb has only the in-frame clones, and not every one. In the table there are approximately 58,000 clones, around nine tenths of which are singletons. J is TRBJ2-7 and V is TRBV28; D unresolved. The receptor was derived from a person between 18 and 75 years old in good health. Sequences were obtained from blood. The CDR3 nucleotides read TGTGCCAGCAGCCGACCGAACTACGAGCAGTACTTC. Residues: CASSRPNYEQYF.